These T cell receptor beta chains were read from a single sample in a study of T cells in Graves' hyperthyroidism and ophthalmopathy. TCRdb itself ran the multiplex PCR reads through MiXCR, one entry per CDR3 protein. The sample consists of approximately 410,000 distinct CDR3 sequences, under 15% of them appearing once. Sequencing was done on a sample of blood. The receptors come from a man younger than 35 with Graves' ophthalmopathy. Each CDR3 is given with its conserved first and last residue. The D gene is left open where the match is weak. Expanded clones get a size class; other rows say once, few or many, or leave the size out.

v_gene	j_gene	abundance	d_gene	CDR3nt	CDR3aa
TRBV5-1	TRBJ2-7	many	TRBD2	TGCGCCAGCAGCGGGGGACTAGCGGGACACTACGAGCAGTACTTC	CASSGGLAGHYEQYF
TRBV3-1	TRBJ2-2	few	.	TGTGCCAGCAGCCAAGAGATCGGGAAGGTCACCGGGGAGCTGTTTTTT	CASSQEIGKVTGELFF
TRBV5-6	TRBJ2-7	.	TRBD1	TGTGCCAGCAGCCAAAGTCCCGGGACAGGCGAGCAGTACTTC	CASSQSPGTGEQYF
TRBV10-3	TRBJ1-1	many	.	TGTGCCATCAGAGGACCCGCTACTTCGAACACTGAAGCTTTCTTT	CAIRGPATSNTEAFF
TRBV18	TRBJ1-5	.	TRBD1	TGTGCCAGCTCACCAGACAGGGCTCAGCCCCAGCATTTT	CASSPDRAQPQHF
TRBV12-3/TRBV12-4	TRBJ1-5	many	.	TGTGCCAGCAGTCCTCAGCACCTCAATCAGCCCCAGCATTTT	CASSPQHLNQPQHF
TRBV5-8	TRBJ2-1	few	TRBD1	TGTGCCAGCAGCAGGTCCGGGACAGGGCACTACAATGAGCAGTTCTTC	CASSRSGTGHYNEQFF
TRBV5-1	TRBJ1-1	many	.	TGCGCCAGCAGGCGACCGATGGGGGACACTGAAGCTTTCTTT	CASRRPMGDTEAFF
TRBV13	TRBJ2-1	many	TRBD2	TGTGCCAGCAGCCCGGGACTAGCGGGAGGGAAGGCGGAGCAGTTCTTC	CASSPGLAGGKAEQFF
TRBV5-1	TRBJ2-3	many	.	TGCGCCAGCAGCGTCGGACTACCAAGCACAGATACGCAGTATTTT	CASSVGLPSTDTQYF